What follows describes a single TCR beta chain. Its antigen is unknown. Per-nucleotide qualities are absent, and no much larger clonotype sits a single base away. CDR1 and CDR2, per the germline V gene (reference sequence), are LNHDA and SQIVND. From the cysteine through the phenylalanine, the CDR3 covers 15 amino acids. The retained sequence is limited to the CDR3, 45 bases, with the frame set at the first base. V and J lose 3 bases and 0 bases, and a span of 9 bases separates them. The data derive from a study of OX40 agonist ivuxolimab in advanced cancers. Regarding the research as a whole: Ivuxolimab was a fully human IgG2 agonistic monoclonal antibody targeting the costimulatory receptor OX40 (CD134). The dose-escalation cohort was about 86% male with a mean age of about 54 years, ranging from roughly 23 to 90. Partial responses occurred in three dose-escalation patients: two with cutaneous melanoma and one with hepatocellular carcinoma. Of the approximately 50 patients in dose escalation, about 20 had hepatocellular carcinoma, some 15 had melanoma, 9 had renal cell carcinoma and 9 had head and neck cancer. Peripheral TCRbeta sequencing aimed to test whether ivuxolimab altered TCR sequence diversity and caused clonal T-cell expansion. Intravenous ivuxolimab was administered to patients every 2 weeks at six dose levels: 0.01, 0.1, 0.3, 1.5, 3 and 10 mg/kg. The paper covers the monotherapy dose-escalation part of the phase I ivuxolimab trial, which included N of about 50 patients. Patients were allowed to have had prior anti-PD-1, anti-PD-L1 or anti-CTLA-4 therapy, and around two fifths of the dose-escalation patients had been treated with checkpoint inhibitors.

Study-wide conclusions, independent of this receptor: On average, CD8+ T cells showed more expanded clones than CD4+ T cells after ivuxolimab. The antigen specificity of the peripheral T cells that underwent clonal expansion was not determined. In the 0.1-3.0 mg/kg groups, partial responders were among the patients with the lowest normalized peripheral clonal expansion, particularly in CD8+ T cells. At doses of 0.1 to 3.0 mg/kg, clonal expansion of both CD4+ and CD8+ blood T cells was observed from baseline to week 6. Low levels of normalized T-cell clonal expansion were also shown by some nonresponding patients.

Patients with autoimmune disease history or receiving systemic immunosuppression were excluded from the trial. Peripheral blood for TCR sequencing was collected from all dose cohorts at baseline, on cycle 4 day 1, and on cycle 7 day 1. Samples were obtained from an open-label, multicenter, first-in-human phase I dose-escalation trial of ivuxolimab. The trial enrolled adults with locally advanced or metastatic head and neck squamous cell, hepatocellular, melanoma or renal cell carcinoma. Before TCR sequencing, CD4+ and CD8+ T cells were separately sorted from peripheral blood. For sequencing of the TCRbeta CDR3 region, genomic DNA was extracted from the sorted cells. TCRbeta CDR3 regions were sequenced using the immunoSEQ Assay. Sourced from immuneACCESS, this table was stored by TCRdb with only in-frame sequences that have V and J called. A share of the clones is absent; for the studies checked, an unresolved V gene accounts for under half, and the remainder has no known explanation. This sample gives approximately 78,000 clones in total; about nine tenths of them show up just once. The ten most abundant clones make up around 0.98% of the sample.

The receptor comes from an adult with an advanced solid tumor such as melanoma, head and neck, liver or kidney cancer. The chain is encoded by TRBV19 joined to TRBJ1-5; the D segment cannot be called with confidence. Sequenced here: CD4+ or CD8+ T cells sorted from blood, sampled in a trial of the OX40 agonist ivuxolimab. In nucleotides, the sequence is TGTGCCAGTAGTATCTGGGGTATTAGCAATCAGCCCCAGCATTTT. Its product reads: CASSIWGISNQPQHF.